The present T cell receptor (beta chain) was sequenced within a study of blood T cell repertoires in COVID-19. Profiling relied on immunoSEQ multiplex PCR, and the TCRdb table lists in-frame clones only, not all of them. The sample records 64,000 or so clones, about 86% being singletons. Sequenced input: peripheral blood. The sequence came from a man in his forties or fifties with acute or convalescent COVID-19.

The chain's CDR3 is CASSLTGLAEYEQYF. The CDR3 nucleotides are TGTGCCAGCAGCCTGACTGGACTAGCGGAGTACGAGCAGTACTTC. The V gene is TRBV7-2, the J gene TRBJ2-7; 10 nucleotides match TRBD2. The CDR3 covers 15 residues. Per germline, CDR1 SGHTA and CDR2 FQGNSA. The V segment lost 5 bases and the J segment 4 bases; nucleotides outside the gene matches: 8.